This passage covers 25 T cell receptor beta chains from one sample sequenced in a study of blood T cell repertoires in COVID-19. Produced via immunoSEQ multiplex PCR; TCRdb's table is partial and in-frame only. The sample holds approximately 170,000 clones, around four fifths seen once. What was sequenced was PBMCs or T cells enriched from blood (not recorded which). The receptors were gathered from a woman in her 50s who had recovered from COVID-19.

This clone was counted once. J is TRBJ2-5 and V is TRBV5-1; 11 bases fit TRBD1. Germline CDR1 reads SGHRS; CDR2 reads YFSETQ. The CDR3 covers 14 residues. The V and J ends lost 3 bases and 5 bases, in that order; junction bases with no gene match: 3. CDR3 region: CASSWTGGGETQYF. The CDR3 nucleotides are TGCGCCAGCAGCTGGACAGGGGGCGGGGAGACCCAGTACTTC.

The chain couples TRBV4-1 to TRBJ2-7; tentative D call: TRBD1 (5 bases). Germline V gene sequence: CDR1 MGHRA, CDR2 YSYEKL. The CDR3 totals 13 residues. The germline V and J ends were trimmed by 3 bases and 5 bases, with 11 bases remaining between them. The CDR3 spells CASSHPGRDEQYF. As DNA, the CDR3 is TGCGCCAGCAGCCACCCGGGCAGGGACGAGCAGTACTTC.

The CDR3 region has the DNA TGTGCCAGCATATCTAGCCCGGGAATCGGTGAGCAGTTCTTC. Translating it yields CASISSPGIGEQFF. This chain uses TRBV2 with TRBJ2-1; maybe TRBD2 (5 bases). V lost 7 bases and J lost 9, with 19 bases in between. The CDR3 consists of 14 residues. Germline-derived CDR1 and CDR2 are SNHLY and FYNNEI.

J is TRBJ1-1 and V is TRBV19, with 7 bases fitting TRBD1. The V segment lost 3 bases and the J segment 8 bases; nucleotides outside the gene matches: 9. The CDR3 is 14 amino acids. Germline V gene sequence: CDR1 LNHDA, CDR2 SQIVND (reference sequence). CDR3 in amino acids: CASSIIAVDREAFF. As DNA, the CDR3 is TGTGCCAGTAGTATTATAGCTGTGGACAGGGAAGCTTTCTTT.

The gene calls are TRBV11-3 and TRBJ2-3, with 9 bases fitting TRBD2. V trimming: 2 bases; J trimming: 1 base; junction bases outside the gene matches: 4. There are 16 residues in the CDR3. CDR1 and CDR2 (germline): SGHNT, YENEEA. The CDR3 nucleotides are TGTGCCAGCAGCTTAAGGGCTAGCGGGGGCACAGATACGCAGTATTTT. Its translation: CASSLRASGGTDTQYF.

The V call is TRBV6-5, the J call TRBJ2-7, with 11 bases fitting TRBD1. This CDR3 spans 15 amino acids. V was pared by 2 bases and J by 2 bases, with 2 bases of the junction left unmatched. CDR1 is MNHEY, CDR2 SVGAGI, per germline. The CDR3 region is CASSYGTGGPYEQYF. In DNA form, the CDR3 reads TGTGCCAGCAGTTACGGGACAGGGGGACCCTACGAGCAGTACTTC.

This chain joins TRBV7-8 and TRBJ2-1, with TRBD1 as a possible D gene (7 bases). Germline V lookup: CDR1 SGHVS, CDR2 FQNEAQ. The CDR3 covers 16 residues. V lost 5 bases, J lost 3 bases, and 17 bases lay in between. CDR3 amino acids: CASSPVAGGIYNEQFF. The DNA for the CDR3 is TGTGCCAGCAGCCCGGTTGCAGGGGGGATCTACAATGAGCAGTTCTTC.

The J gene is TRBJ2-7, the V gene TRBV7-2; 7 positions match TRBD1. CDR3 size: 14 residues. CDR1 is SGHTA and CDR2 is FQGNSA in the germline V gene. Losses at the gene ends were 5 bases for V and 6 bases for J; bases not matched to a gene: 10. CDR3 protein: CASSPYDRVAEQYF. The DNA of the CDR3 is TGTGCCAGCAGCCCCTACGACAGGGTAGCCGAGCAGTACTTC.

This chain joins TRBV7-3 and TRBJ2-2, with 8 bases aligning to TRBD1. V was pared by 5 bases and J by 6 bases, with 8 bases of the junction left unmatched. Germline CDR1 and CDR2: SGHTA and FQGTGA. The CDR3 runs to 15 residues. The CDR3 DNA follows: TGTGCCAGCAGCCCACCGGGACAGGCGGCCGGGGAGCTGTTTTTT. Its translation is CASSPPGQAAGELFF.

This clone was observed at least ten times. The rearrangement uses TRBV21-1 and TRBJ1-2. TRBV21-1 is tagged as a pseudogene. The CDR3 covers 13 residues. The CDR3 nucleotides are TGTGCCAGCAGCAAAGTCTGTAACTATGGCTACACCTTC. It specifies CASSKVCNYGYTF.

This sequence joins TRBV5-1 and TRBJ2-7; 9 nucleotides agree with TRBD1. This CDR3 spans 16 amino acids. Germline V gene lookup returns CDR1 SGHRS and CDR2 YFSETQ. V shed 4 bases and J 5 bases; nucleotides not matched to a gene: 13. This CDR3 is CASSPNAGTGNHEQYF. For the CDR3, the DNA is TGCGCCAGCAGCCCAAACGCAGGGACAGGGAACCACGAGCAGTACTTC. The entire variable domain, with the rest obtained from reference TRBV5-1 and TRBJ2-7, is as follows: KAGVTQTPRYLIKTRGQQVTLSCSPISGHRSVSWYQQTPGQGLQFLFEYFSETQRNKGNFPGRFSGRQFSNSRSEMNVSTLELGDSALYLCASSPNAGTGNHEQYFGPGTRLTVT.

The rearrangement links TRBV11-2 to TRBJ2-7, with TRBD2 identical over 7 bases. The trim removed 2 bases at V and 1 base at J, leaving 5 bases unmatched. The CDR3 consists of 15 residues. The germline gives CDR1 SGHAT, CDR2 FQNNGV. CDR3 sequence (DNA): TGTGCCAGCAGCTTAAAATGGGAGGGGTCCTACGAGCAGTACTTC. Its translation is CASSLKWEGSYEQYF.

This chain connects TRBV28 to TRBJ1-1; 7 bases line up with TRBD1. The J segment lost 7 bases and the V segment lost 5 bases, leaving 16 bases of the junction unmatched. The CDR3 runs 16 residues. CDR1 MDHEN and CDR2 SYDVKM come from the germline V gene. CDR3: CASSGGQVGASYEAFF. CDR3 sequence (DNA): TGTGCCAGCAGTGGAGGACAGGTTGGGGCGAGCTATGAAGCTTTCTTT.

In this sample, this clone turned up once. CDR3 sequence reads: CASSLRSGSGSEQYF. CDR3 nucleotides: TGCGCCAGCAGCTTGAGGAGCGGGAGCGGGAGCGAGCAGTACTTC. The chain carries TRBV5-1 and TRBJ2-7; 8 nucleotides align to TRBD2. The CDR3 is made up of 15 amino acids. Germline assignment: CDR1 SGHRS and CDR2 YFSETQ. The V segment lost 1 base and the J segment 6 bases; nucleotides outside the gene matches: 9.

This clone appeared a few times. The chain links TRBV29-1 to TRBJ2-5; D perhaps matches TRBD2 (5 bases). The CDR3 loop spans 13 amino acids. V lost 4 bases and J lost 3, with 12 bases in between. Germline V CDR1 and CDR2: SQVTM, ANQGSEA. The CDR3 region is CSVARTFEETQYF. CDR3 DNA sequence: TGCAGCGTTGCCCGGACTTTTGAAGAGACCCAGTACTTC.

The chain's CDR3 is CASSLSLANTGELFF. As DNA, the CDR3 is TGCGCCAGCAGCTTGAGCCTAGCGAACACCGGGGAGCTGTTTTTT. The chain carries TRBV5-1 and TRBJ2-2; no firm D call. From germline, CDR1 is SGHRS and CDR2 YFSETQ. CDR3 length: 15 residues. The V gene lost 1 base and the J gene lost 0 bases, with 7 bases spanning the gap. The full variable domain, its missing parts supplied by reference TRBV5-1 and TRBJ2-2, is KAGVTQTPRYLIKTRGQQVTLSCSPISGHRSVSWYQQTPGQGLQFLFEYFSETQRNKGNFPGRFSGRQFSNSRSEMNVSTLELGDSALYLCASSLSLANTGELFFGEGSRLTVL.

This clone is a singleton in its sample. The chain combines TRBV11-1 with TRBJ1-1; D not certain. V was trimmed by 1 base and J by 6 bases, leaving 12 bases between them. The CDR3 is 14 amino acids. CDR1 is SGHAT, CDR2 FQDESV, per germline (reference sequence). The CDR3 spells CASSLGRGKSEAFF. In DNA form, the CDR3 reads TGTGCCAGCAGCTTAGGCAGAGGTAAATCTGAAGCTTTCTTT.

The chain employs TRBV18 and TRBJ2-3; 7 nucleotides agree with TRBD1. This CDR3 comprises 16 residues. CDR1 is KGHSH and CDR2 is LQKENI in the germline V gene. The junction had 11 bases not matched to a gene; V was cut back by 6 bases and J by 2 bases. CDR3 nucleotides: TGTGCCAGCTCGCCGGGCCTGGACAGGTACACAGATACGCAGTATTTT. It codes for CASSPGLDRYTDTQYF.

This chain links TRBV24-1 with TRBJ2-7; D uncertain. Germline CDR1 and CDR2: KGHDR and SFDVKD. V lost 2 bases and J lost 7, with 14 bases in between. The length of the CDR3 is 14 residues. CDR3 sequence: CATSDSLVTSEQYF. The CDR3 bases are TGTGCCACCAGTGATTCGCTAGTCACGTCAGAGCAGTACTTC.

This clone was seen a few times. This chain uses TRBV25-1 with TRBJ2-2; D is possibly TRBD2 (5 bases). The CDR3 runs to 16 residues. V lost 3 bases to trimming and J lost 0 bases, with 11 bases between them. The germline gives CDR1 MGHDK, CDR2 SYGVNS. The CDR3 DNA reads as TGTGCCAGCAGTGACCAGGACTTCCCGAACACCGGGGAGCTGTTTTTT. It specifies CASSDQDFPNTGELFF. Looking up the rest from reference TRBV25-1 and TRBJ2-2 gives the full variable domain: EADIYQTPRYLVIGTGKKITLECSQTMGHDKMYWYQQDPGMELHLIHYSYGVNSTEKGDLSSESTVSRIRTEHFPLTLESARPSHTSQYLCASSDQDFPNTGELFFGEGSRLTVL.

This clone was seen a single time. The genes are TRBV9 and TRBJ2-7, with TRBD2 matching over 7 bases. Germline CDR1 reads SGDLS; CDR2 reads YYNGEE. The CDR3 sequence is 16 residues long. The V and J ends lost 0 bases and 7 bases, in that order; junction bases with no gene match: 13. CDR3 sequence: CASSVGYRGVLEEQYF. CDR3 in DNA: TGTGCCAGCAGCGTAGGATATCGGGGGGTTTTGGAGGAGCAGTACTTC.

The J gene is TRBJ2-5, the V gene TRBV27; 8 nucleotides agree with TRBD1. The V and J ends lost 0 bases and 7 bases, in that order; junction bases with no gene match: 7. Germline CDR1 and CDR2: MNHEY and SMNVEV (reference sequence). The CDR3 spans 15 residues. Here the CDR3 DNA reads TGTGCCAGCAGTTTATCTGGACAGGGATTGGGGACCCAGTACTTC. This sequence encodes CASSLSGQGLGTQYF.

The V and J genes are TRBV19 and TRBJ1-5, with D unresolved. This CDR3 comprises 15 residues. Per the germline V gene, CDR1 is LNHDA and CDR2 is SQIVND (reference sequence). V was trimmed by 7 bases and J by 4 bases, leaving 17 bases between them. CDR3 loop: CASTSQALRNQPQHF. The CDR3 nucleotides read TGTGCCAGTACGTCTCAAGCACTGAGGAATCAGCCCCAGCATTTT.

The CDR3, as DNA: TGTGCCAGTAGTATTTGGCGACTGAAGAACACTGAAGCTTTCTTT. Protein product: CASSIWRLKNTEAFF. The V and J genes are TRBV19 and TRBJ1-1; D not resolved. CDR3 length equals 15 residues. V was cut by 3 bases and J by 1 base, with 12 bases left in between. Germline CDR1 and CDR2: LNHDA and SQIVND (reference sequence).

The rearrangement links TRBV2 to TRBJ2-7, with 11 bases identical to TRBD1. With V trimmed by 8 bases and J by 4 bases, 4 bases remained unmatched. Germline values: CDR1 SNHLY, CDR2 FYNNEI. The CDR3 loop spans 13 amino acids. The DNA of the CDR3 is TGTGCCAGCCAGGACAGGGGGCTTTACGAGCAGTACTTC. Amino acids: CASQDRGLYEQYF.